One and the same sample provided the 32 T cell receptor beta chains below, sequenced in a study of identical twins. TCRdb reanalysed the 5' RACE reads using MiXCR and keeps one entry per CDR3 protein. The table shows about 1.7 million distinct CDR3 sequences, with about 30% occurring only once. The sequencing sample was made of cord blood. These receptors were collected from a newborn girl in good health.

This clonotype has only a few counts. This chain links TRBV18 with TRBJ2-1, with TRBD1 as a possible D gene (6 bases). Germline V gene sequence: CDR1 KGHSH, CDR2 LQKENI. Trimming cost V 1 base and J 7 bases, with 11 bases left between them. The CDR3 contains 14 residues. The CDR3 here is CASSPRGLGNEQFF. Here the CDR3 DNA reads TGTGCCAGCTCACCACGGGGGCTTGGTAATGAGCAGTTCTTC.

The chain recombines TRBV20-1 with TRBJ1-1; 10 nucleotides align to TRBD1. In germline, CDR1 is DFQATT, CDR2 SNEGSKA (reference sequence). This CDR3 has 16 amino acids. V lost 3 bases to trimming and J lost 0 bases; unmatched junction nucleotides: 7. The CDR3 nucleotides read TGCAGTGCTAGCCCCGGGACAGGGGACATGAACACTGAAGCTTTCTTT. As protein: CSASPGTGDMNTEAFF.

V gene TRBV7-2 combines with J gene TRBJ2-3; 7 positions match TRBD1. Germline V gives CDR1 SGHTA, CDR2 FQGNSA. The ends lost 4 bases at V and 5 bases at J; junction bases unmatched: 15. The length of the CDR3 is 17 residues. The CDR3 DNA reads TGTGCCAGCAGCTCCCAAGGGGGCAGGGGAACAGAAGATACGCAGTATTTT. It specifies CASSSQGGRGTEDTQYF.

CDR3 DNA sequence: TGCGCCAGCAGCTGGAACCCAGGGTCATACACTGAAGCTTTCTTT. Translating it yields CASSWNPGSYTEAFF. This chain connects TRBV5-1 to TRBJ1-1, with D tentatively TRBD1 (5 bases). The V gene's germline CDR1 is SGHRS and CDR2 YFSETQ. The V gene lost 3 bases and the J gene lost 3 bases, with 15 bases spanning the gap. CDR3 size: 15 residues.

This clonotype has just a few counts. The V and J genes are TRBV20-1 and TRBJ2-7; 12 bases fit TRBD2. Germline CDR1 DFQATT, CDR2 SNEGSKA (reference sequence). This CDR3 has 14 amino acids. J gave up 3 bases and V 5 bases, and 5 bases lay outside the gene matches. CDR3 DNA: TGCAGTGCTGAGACTAGCGGGGGATACTACGAGCAGTACTTC. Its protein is CSAETSGGYYEQYF.

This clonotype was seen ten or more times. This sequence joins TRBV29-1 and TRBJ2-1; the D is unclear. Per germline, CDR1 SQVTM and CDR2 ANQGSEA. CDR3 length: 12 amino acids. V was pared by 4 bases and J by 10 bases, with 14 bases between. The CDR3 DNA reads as TGCAGCGTTGGGTCGGCTTTCCTGGAGCAGTTCTTC. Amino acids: CSVGSAFLEQFF.

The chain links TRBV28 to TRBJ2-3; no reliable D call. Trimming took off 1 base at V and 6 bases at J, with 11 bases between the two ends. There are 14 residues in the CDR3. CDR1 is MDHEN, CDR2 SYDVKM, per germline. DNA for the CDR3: TGTGCCAGCAGTTTATACCTGGGTGACGATACGCAGTATTTT. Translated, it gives CASSLYLGDDTQYF.

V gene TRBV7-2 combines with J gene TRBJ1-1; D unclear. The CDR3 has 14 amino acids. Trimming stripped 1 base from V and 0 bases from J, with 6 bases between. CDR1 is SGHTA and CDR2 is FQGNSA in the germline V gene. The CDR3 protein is CASSLVQMNTEAFF. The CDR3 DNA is TGTGCCAGCAGCTTAGTCCAGATGAACACTGAAGCTTTCTTT. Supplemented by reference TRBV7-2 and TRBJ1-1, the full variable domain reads GAGVSQSPSNKVTEKGKDVELRCDPISGHTALYWYRQSLGQGLEFLIYFQGNSAPDKSGLPSDRFSAERTGGSVSTLTIQRTQQEDSAVYLCASSLVQMNTEAFFGQGTRLTVV.

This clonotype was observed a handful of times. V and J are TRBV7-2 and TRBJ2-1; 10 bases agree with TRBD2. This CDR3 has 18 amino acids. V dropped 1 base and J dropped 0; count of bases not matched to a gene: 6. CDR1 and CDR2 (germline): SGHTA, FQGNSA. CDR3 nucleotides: TGTGCCAGCAGCTTAGGGGCTTCTAGCGGGAGCTCCTACAATGAGCAGTTCTTC. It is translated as CASSLGASSGSSYNEQFF.

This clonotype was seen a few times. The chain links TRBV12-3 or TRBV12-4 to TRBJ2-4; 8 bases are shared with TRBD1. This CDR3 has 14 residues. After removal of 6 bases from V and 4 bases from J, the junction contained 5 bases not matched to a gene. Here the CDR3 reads CASSRDRSKNIQYF. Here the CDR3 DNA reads TGTGCCAGCAGCCGGGACAGGTCTAAAAACATTCAGTACTTC.

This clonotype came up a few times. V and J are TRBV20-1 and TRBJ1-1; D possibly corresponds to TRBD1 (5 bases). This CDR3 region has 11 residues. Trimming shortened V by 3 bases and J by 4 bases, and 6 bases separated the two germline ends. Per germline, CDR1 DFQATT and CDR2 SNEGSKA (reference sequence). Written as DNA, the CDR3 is TGCAGTGCTAGCAGGGCCACTGAAGCTTTCTTT. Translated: CSASRATEAFF.

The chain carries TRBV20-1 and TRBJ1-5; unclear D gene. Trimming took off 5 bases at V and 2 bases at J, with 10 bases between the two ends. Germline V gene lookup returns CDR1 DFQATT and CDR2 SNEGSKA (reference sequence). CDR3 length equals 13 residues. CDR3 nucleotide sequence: TGCAGTGCTCCCTCGAGGGGCAATCAGCCCCAGCATTTT. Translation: CSAPSRGNQPQHF.

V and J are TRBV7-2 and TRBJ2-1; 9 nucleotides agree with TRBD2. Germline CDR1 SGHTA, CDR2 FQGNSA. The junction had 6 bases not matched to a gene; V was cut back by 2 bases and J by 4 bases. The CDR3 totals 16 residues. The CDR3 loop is CASSLTGGGGYNEQFF. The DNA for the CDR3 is TGTGCCAGCAGCTTAACGGGCGGGGGGGGTTACAATGAGCAGTTCTTC.

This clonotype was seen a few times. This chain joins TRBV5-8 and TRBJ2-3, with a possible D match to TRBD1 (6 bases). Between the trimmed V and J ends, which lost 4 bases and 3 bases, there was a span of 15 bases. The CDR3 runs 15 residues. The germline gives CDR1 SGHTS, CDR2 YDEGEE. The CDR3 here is CASSPGQSLTDTQYF. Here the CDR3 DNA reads TGTGCCAGCAGCCCCGGACAGAGCTTAACAGATACGCAGTATTTT.

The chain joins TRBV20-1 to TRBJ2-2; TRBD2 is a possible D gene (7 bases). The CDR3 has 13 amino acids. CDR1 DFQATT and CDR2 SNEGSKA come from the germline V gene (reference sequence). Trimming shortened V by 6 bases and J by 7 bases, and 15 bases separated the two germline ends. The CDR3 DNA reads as TGCAGTGCGGCGGGGGCTGGGCACGGGGAGCTGTTTTTT. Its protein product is CSAAGAGHGELFF.

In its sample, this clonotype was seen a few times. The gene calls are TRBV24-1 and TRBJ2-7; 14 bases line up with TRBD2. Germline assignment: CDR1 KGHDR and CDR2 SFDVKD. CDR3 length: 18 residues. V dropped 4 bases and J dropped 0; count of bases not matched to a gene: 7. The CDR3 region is CATSEGGLAGANSYEQYF. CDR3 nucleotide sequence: TGTGCCACCAGTGAAGGGGGACTAGCGGGAGCAAACTCCTACGAGCAGTACTTC.

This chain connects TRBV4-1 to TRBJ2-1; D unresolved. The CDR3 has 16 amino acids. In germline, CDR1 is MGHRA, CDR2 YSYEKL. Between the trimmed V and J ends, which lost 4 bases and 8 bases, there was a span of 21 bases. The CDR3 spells CASSRISVAPSDEQFF. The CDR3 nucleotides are TGCGCCAGCAGCCGGATCTCGGTGGCCCCAAGCGATGAGCAGTTCTTC.

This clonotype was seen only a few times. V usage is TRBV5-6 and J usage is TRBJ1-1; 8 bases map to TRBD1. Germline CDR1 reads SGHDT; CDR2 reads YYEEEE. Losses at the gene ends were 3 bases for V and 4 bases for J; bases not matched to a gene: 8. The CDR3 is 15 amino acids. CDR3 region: CASSSPWTGTTEAFF. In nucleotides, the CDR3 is TGTGCCAGCAGCTCGCCCTGGACAGGGACCACTGAAGCTTTCTTT. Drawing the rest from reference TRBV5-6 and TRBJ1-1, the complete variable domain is DAGVTQSPTHLIKTRGQQVTLRCSPKSGHDTVSWYQQALGQGPQFIFQYYEEEERQRGNFPDRFSGHQFPNYSSELNVNALLLGDSALYLCASSSPWTGTTEAFFGQGTRLTVV.

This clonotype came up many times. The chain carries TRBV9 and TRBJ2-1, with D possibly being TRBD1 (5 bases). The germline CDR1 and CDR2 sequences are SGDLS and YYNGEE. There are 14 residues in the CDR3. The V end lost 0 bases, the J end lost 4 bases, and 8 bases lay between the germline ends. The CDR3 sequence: CASSVAAGYNEQFF. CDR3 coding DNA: TGTGCCAGCAGCGTAGCTGCAGGGTACAATGAGCAGTTCTTC.

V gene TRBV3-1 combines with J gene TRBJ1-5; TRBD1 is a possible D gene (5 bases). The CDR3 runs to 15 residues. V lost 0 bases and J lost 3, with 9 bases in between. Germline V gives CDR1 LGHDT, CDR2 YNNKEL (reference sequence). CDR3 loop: CASSQDSGDNQPQHF. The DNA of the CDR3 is TGTGCCAGCAGCCAAGATTCGGGGGACAATCAGCCCCAGCATTTT.

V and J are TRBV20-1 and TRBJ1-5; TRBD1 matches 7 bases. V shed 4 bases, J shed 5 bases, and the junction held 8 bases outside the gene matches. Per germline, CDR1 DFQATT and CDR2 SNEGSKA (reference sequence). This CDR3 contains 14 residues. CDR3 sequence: CSAIHRGRDQPQHF. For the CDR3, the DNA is TGCAGTGCTATTCACAGGGGCCGTGATCAGCCCCAGCATTTT.

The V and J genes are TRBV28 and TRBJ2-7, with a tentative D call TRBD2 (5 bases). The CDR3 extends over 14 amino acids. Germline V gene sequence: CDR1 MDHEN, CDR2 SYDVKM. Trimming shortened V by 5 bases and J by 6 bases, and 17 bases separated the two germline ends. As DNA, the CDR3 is TGTGCCAGCAGTACTGGACTCCTCGGGGTCGAGCAGTACTTC. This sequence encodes CASSTGLLGVEQYF. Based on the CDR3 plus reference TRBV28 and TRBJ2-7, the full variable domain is DVKVTQSSRYLVKRTGEKVFLECVQDMDHENMFWYRQDPGLGLRLIYFSYDVKMKEKGDIPEGYSVSREKKERFSLILESASTNQTSMYLCASSTGLLGVEQYFGPGTRLTVT.

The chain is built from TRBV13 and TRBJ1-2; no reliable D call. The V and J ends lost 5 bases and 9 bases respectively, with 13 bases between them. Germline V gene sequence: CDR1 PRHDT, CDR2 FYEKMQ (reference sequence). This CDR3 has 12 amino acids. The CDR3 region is CASSGLPGRYTF. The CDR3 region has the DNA TGTGCCAGCAGCGGATTGCCAGGACGCTACACCTTC.

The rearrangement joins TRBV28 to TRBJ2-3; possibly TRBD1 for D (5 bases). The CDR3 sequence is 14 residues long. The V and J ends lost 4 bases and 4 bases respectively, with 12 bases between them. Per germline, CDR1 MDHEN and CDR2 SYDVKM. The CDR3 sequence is CASSSPRGSDTQYF. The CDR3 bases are TGTGCCAGCAGTTCCCCAAGGGGTTCAGATACGCAGTATTTT.

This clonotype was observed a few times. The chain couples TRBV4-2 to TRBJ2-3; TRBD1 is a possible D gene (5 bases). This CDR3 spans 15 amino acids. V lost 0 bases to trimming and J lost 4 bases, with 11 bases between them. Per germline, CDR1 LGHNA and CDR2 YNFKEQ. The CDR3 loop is CASSQDGAPPDTQYF. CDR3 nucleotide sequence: TGTGCCAGCAGCCAAGATGGGGCTCCGCCAGATACGCAGTATTTT.

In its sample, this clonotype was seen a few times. The CDR3 reads CSARANPAKNIQYF. In DNA form, the CDR3 reads TGCAGTGCTAGAGCTAACCCAGCCAAAAACATTCAGTACTTC. The rearrangement joins TRBV20-1 to TRBJ2-4; D gene ambiguous. With 1 base removed from V and 0 bases from J, the gap between germline ends came to 7 bases. The CDR3 extends over 14 amino acids. Germline V gene lookup returns CDR1 DFQATT and CDR2 SNEGSKA (reference sequence).

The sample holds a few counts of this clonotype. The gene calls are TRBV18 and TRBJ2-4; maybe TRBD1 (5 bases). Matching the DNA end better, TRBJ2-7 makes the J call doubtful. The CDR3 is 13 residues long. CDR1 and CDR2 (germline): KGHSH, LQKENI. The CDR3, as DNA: TGTGCCAGCTCACCGATGGACACGACCGAGCAGTACTTC. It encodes CASSPMDTTEQYF.

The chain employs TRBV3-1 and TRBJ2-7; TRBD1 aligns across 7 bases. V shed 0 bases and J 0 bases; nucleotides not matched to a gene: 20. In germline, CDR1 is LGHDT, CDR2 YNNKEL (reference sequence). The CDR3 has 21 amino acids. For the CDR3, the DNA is TGTGCCAGCAGCCAAGATGAAGGGGGCCGGAAGGGACCCGGGCGCTCCTACGAGCAGTACTTC. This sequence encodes CASSQDEGGRKGPGRSYEQYF.

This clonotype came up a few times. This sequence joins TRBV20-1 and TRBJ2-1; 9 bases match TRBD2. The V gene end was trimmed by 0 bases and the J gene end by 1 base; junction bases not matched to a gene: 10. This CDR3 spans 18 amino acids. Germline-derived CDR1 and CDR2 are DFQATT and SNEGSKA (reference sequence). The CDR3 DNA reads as TGCAGTGCTAGAGAGGCTAGCGGGGTTCTTCATTCCTACAATGAGCAGTTCTTC. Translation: CSAREASGVLHSYNEQFF.

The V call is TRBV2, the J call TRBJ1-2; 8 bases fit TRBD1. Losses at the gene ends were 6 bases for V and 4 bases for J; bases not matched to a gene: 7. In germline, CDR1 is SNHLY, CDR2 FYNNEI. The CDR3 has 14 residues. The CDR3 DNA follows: TGTGCCAGCAGGGACAGGGTATTCATCTATGGCTACACCTTC. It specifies CASRDRVFIYGYTF.

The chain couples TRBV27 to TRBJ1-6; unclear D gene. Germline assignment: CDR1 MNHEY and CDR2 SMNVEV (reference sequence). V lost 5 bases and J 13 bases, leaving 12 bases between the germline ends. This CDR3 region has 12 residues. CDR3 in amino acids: CASSKGTGPLHF. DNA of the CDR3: TGTGCCAGCAGTAAAGGCACGGGTCCCCTCCACTTT.

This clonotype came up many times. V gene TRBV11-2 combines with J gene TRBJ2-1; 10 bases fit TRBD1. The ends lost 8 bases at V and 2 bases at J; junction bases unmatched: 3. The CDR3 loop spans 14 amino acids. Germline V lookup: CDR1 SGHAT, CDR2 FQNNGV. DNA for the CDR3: TGTGCCAGCCGCGGACAGGGGGCCTACAATGAGCAGTTCTTC. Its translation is CASRGQGAYNEQFF. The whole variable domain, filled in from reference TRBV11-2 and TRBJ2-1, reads EAGVAQSPRYKIIEKRQSVAFWCNPISGHATLYWYQQILGQGPKLLIQFQNNGVVDDSQLPKDRFSAERLKGVDSTLKIQPAKLEDSAVYLCASRGQGAYNEQFFGPGTRLTVL.